A selection of T cell receptor beta chains follows, all from one sample in a study of a mutant IDH1 vaccine in newly diagnosed glioma. Produced via immunoSEQ multiplex PCR; TCRdb's table is partial and in-frame only. This table has 45,000 to 65,000 clones, roughly 77% appearing once. Their antigens remain unidentified. The specimen was PBMCs, collected from a glioma patient whose treatment included an IDH1 peptide vaccine. The receptors shown here come from a woman aged 40 to 50 with glioma. Some clones in this sample may be carry-over from other donors' samples. CDR3s include the opening cysteine and the closing phenylalanine or tryptophan. D genes are given only for firm matches. Expanded clones get a size class; other rows say once, few or many, or leave the size out.

j_call: TRBJ2-3; v_call: TRBV7-9; clone_size: -; d_call: TRBD2; cdr3_aa: CASGWTSGGVAADTQYF
j_call: TRBJ2-1; v_call: TRBV2; clone_size: -; d_call: -; cdr3_aa: CASRDIMGSLYNEQFF
j_call: TRBJ1-1; v_call: TRBV19; clone_size: -; d_call: -; cdr3_aa: CASRTIGGRWTEAFF
j_call: TRBJ2-5; v_call: TRBV30; clone_size: -; d_call: -; cdr3_aa: CAWGGQETQYF
j_call: TRBJ2-1; v_call: TRBV13; clone_size: -; d_call: TRBD2; cdr3_aa: CASSPERGSNEQFF
j_call: TRBJ2-7; v_call: TRBV7-9; clone_size: -; d_call: -; cdr3_aa: CASSRGAAELSYEQYF
j_call: TRBJ2-3; v_call: TRBV6-6; clone_size: -; d_call: -; cdr3_aa: CASSPTSRLGTDTQYF
j_call: TRBJ2-1; v_call: TRBV11-3; clone_size: -; d_call: -; cdr3_aa: CASSPLGETTYNEQFF
j_call: TRBJ2-3; v_call: TRBV10-2; clone_size: -; d_call: TRBD2; cdr3_aa: CARSGGVTDTQYF
j_call: TRBJ2-1; v_call: TRBV9; clone_size: -; d_call: -; cdr3_aa: CASSVGGGGHNEQFF
j_call: TRBJ2-1; v_call: TRBV5-1; clone_size: -; d_call: -; cdr3_aa: CASCTGKSSYNEQFF
j_call: TRBJ1-6; v_call: TRBV9; clone_size: few; d_call: -; cdr3_aa: CASSVGDNSPLHF
j_call: TRBJ1-2; v_call: TRBV7-8; clone_size: -; d_call: TRBD1; cdr3_aa: CASSLTDRNYGYTF
j_call: TRBJ1-1; v_call: TRBV5-6; clone_size: -; d_call: -; cdr3_aa: CASSLSGGEAFF
j_call: TRBJ1-6; v_call: TRBV30; clone_size: -; d_call: TRBD1; cdr3_aa: CAWSGTGRDSPLHF
j_call: TRBJ2-3; v_call: TRBV9; clone_size: once; d_call: -; cdr3_aa: CASSEGVRADTQYF
j_call: TRBJ1-1; v_call: TRBV27; clone_size: -; d_call: -; cdr3_aa: CASSLSVNTEAFF
j_call: TRBJ1-5; v_call: TRBV19; clone_size: -; d_call: -; cdr3_aa: CASSSFKGRGGYQPQHF
j_call: TRBJ2-5; v_call: TRBV7-6; clone_size: once; d_call: -; cdr3_aa: CASSLIARTKETQYF
j_call: TRBJ2-1; v_call: TRBV7-2; clone_size: -; d_call: -; cdr3_aa: CASSLGPGYNEQFF
j_call: TRBJ2-7; v_call: TRBV27; clone_size: -; d_call: TRBD2; cdr3_aa: CASTPRAGVSYEQYF
j_call: TRBJ2-3; v_call: TRBV5-1; clone_size: -; d_call: -; cdr3_aa: CASSLVRGPSPGTDTQYF
j_call: TRBJ1-5; v_call: TRBV19; clone_size: -; d_call: -; cdr3_aa: CASAGRGLGNQPQHF
j_call: TRBJ1-2; v_call: TRBV27; clone_size: few; d_call: -; cdr3_aa: CASSITGLGYGYTF
j_call: TRBJ1-5; v_call: TRBV6-5; clone_size: few; d_call: -; cdr3_aa: CASSYSGTRQPQHF
j_call: TRBJ2-2; v_call: TRBV7-6; clone_size: -; d_call: -; cdr3_aa: CASSLVREAGELFF
j_call: TRBJ2-1; v_call: TRBV7-8; clone_size: -; d_call: -; cdr3_aa: CASSFSYNEQFF
j_call: TRBJ2-2; v_call: TRBV27; clone_size: -; d_call: -; cdr3_aa: CATLQRNSFPNTGELFF
j_call: TRBJ2-7; v_call: TRBV2; clone_size: -; d_call: TRBD2; cdr3_aa: CASSGGRGGSYEQYF
j_call: TRBJ2-2; v_call: TRBV7-7; clone_size: once; d_call: -; cdr3_aa: CASSPSRRGTGELFF
j_call: TRBJ1-4; v_call: TRBV18; clone_size: -; d_call: -; cdr3_aa: CASSLPGSREKLFF
j_call: TRBJ2-7; v_call: TRBV12-5; clone_size: -; d_call: -; cdr3_aa: CASGPGRRPYEQYF
j_call: TRBJ1-1; v_call: TRBV7-7; clone_size: -; d_call: -; cdr3_aa: CASSPLSKLNTEAFF
j_call: TRBJ2-3; v_call: TRBV11-2; clone_size: -; d_call: -; cdr3_aa: CASSLLDQQDTQYF
j_call: TRBJ2-7; v_call: TRBV5-1; clone_size: -; d_call: -; cdr3_aa: CASSLGRDSRSSYEQYF
j_call: TRBJ2-7; v_call: TRBV6-1; clone_size: -; d_call: TRBD1; cdr3_aa: CASWTGVDEQYF
j_call: TRBJ1-2; v_call: TRBV6-5; clone_size: -; d_call: TRBD1; cdr3_aa: CASSLDRADYGYTF
j_call: TRBJ1-2; v_call: TRBV5-6; clone_size: -; d_call: -; cdr3_aa: CASNSGQRGYTF
j_call: TRBJ2-1; v_call: TRBV10-2; clone_size: once; d_call: -; cdr3_aa: CASSQDFYNEQFF
j_call: TRBJ2-6; v_call: TRBV30; clone_size: -; d_call: TRBD1; cdr3_aa: CAWSAGQAGANVLTF
j_call: TRBJ2-7; v_call: TRBV7-9; clone_size: -; d_call: -; cdr3_aa: CASSLRQPHVYEQYF
j_call: TRBJ1-2; v_call: TRBV6-1; clone_size: -; d_call: -; cdr3_aa: CASSEAGGGANYGYTF
j_call: TRBJ2-4; v_call: TRBV5-1; clone_size: -; d_call: -; cdr3_aa: CASSQRQGANIQYF
j_call: TRBJ2-1; v_call: TRBV6-4; clone_size: -; d_call: -; cdr3_aa: CASSASDTLDYNEQFF
j_call: TRBJ2-7; v_call: TRBV7-9; clone_size: -; d_call: TRBD1; cdr3_aa: CASSSRDRVPYEQYF
j_call: TRBJ2-1; v_call: TRBV7-3; clone_size: -; d_call: -; cdr3_aa: CASSLMSRATSSYNEQFF